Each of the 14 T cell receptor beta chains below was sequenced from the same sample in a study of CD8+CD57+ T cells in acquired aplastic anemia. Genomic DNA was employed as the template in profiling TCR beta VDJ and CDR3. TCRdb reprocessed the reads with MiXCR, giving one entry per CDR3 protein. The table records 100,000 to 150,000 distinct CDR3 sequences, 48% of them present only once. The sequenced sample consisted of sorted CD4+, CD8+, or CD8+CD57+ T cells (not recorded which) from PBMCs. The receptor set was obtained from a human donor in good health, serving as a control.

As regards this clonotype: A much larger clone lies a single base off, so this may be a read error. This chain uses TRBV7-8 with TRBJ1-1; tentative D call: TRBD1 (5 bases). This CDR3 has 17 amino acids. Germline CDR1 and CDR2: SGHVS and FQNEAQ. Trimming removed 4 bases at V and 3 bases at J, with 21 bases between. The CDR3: CASSSQGYGSWDTEAFF. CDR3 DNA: TGTGCCAGCAGCTCTCAGGGATATGGGTCTTGGGACACTGAAGCTTTCTTT.

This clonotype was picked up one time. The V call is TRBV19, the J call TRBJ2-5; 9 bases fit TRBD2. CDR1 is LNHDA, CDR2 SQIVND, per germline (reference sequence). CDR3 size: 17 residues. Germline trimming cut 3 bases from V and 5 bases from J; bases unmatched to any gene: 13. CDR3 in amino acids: CASSIAPLAGLGETQYF. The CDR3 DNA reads TGTGCCAGTAGTATCGCCCCGCTAGCGGGACTTGGGGAGACCCAGTACTTC.

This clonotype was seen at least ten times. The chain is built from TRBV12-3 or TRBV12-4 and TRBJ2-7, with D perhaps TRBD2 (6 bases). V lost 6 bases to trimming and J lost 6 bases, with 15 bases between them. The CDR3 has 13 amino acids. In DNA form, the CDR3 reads TGTGCCAGCAGCCCCAGACTAGTTAGCGAGCAGTACTTC. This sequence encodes CASSPRLVSEQYF.

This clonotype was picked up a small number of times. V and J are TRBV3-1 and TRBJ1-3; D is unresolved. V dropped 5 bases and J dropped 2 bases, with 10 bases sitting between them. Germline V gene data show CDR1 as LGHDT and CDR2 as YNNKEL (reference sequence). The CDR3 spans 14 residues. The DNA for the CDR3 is TGTGCCAGCAGCTTAGGGTTCACTGGAAACACCATATATTTT. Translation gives CASSLGFTGNTIYF.

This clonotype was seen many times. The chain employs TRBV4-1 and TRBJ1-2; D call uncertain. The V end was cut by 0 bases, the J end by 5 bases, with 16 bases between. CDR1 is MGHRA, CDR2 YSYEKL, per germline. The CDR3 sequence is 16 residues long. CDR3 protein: CASSQEDGRSRYGYTF. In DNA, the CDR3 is TGCGCCAGCAGCCAAGAAGACGGACGCTCAAGGTATGGCTACACCTTC.

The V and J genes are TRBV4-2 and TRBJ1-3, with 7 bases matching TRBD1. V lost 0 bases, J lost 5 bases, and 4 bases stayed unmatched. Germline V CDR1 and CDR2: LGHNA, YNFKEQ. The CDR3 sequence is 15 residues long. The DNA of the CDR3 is TGTGCCAGCAGCCAAGATCCACAGGGGCGAAACACCATATATTTT. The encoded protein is CASSQDPQGRNTIYF.

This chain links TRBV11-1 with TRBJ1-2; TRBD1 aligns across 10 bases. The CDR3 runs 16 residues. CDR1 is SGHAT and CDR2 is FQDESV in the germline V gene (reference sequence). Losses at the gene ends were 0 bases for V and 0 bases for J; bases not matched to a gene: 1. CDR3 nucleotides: TGTGCCAGCAGCTTAGCAGGGACAGGGGCTAACTATGGCTACACCTTC. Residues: CASSLAGTGANYGYTF.

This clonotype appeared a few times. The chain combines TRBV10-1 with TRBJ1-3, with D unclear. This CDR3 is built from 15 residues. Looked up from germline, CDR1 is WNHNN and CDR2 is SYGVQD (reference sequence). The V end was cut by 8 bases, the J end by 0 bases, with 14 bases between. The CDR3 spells CASRIPSRSGNTIYF. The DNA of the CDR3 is TGCGCCAGCCGTATTCCAAGCCGCTCTGGAAACACCATATATTTT.

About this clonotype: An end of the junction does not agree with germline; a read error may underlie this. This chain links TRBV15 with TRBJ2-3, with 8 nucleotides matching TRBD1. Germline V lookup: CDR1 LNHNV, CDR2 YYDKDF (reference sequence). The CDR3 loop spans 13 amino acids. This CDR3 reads CAISRDRGDTQYF. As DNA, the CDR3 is TGTGCCATCAGCAGAGACAGGGGAGATACGCAGTATTTT.

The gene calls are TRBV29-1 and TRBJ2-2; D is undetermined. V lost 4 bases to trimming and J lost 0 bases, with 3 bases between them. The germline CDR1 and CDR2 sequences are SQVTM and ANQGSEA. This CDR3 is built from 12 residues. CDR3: CSVVANTGELFF. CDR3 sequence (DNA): TGCAGCGTTGTTGCGAACACCGGGGAGCTGTTTTTT.

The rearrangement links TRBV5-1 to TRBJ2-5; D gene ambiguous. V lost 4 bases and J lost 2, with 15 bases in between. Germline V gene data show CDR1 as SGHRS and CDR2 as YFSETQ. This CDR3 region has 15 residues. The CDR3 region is CASSLGGYRQETQYF. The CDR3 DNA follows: TGCGCCAGCAGCCTAGGTGGGTACCGACAAGAGACCCAGTACTTC. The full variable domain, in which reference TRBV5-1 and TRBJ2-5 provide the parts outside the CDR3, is KAGVTQTPRYLIKTRGQQVTLSCSPISGHRSVSWYQQTPGQGLQFLFEYFSETQRNKGNFPGRFSGRQFSNSRSEMNVSTLELGDSALYLCASSLGGYRQETQYFGPGTRLLVL.

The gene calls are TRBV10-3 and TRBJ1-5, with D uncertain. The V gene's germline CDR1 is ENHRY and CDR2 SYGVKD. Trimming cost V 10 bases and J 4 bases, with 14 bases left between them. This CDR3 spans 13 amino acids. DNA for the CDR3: TGTGCCAACGAACACGGGTTGAATCAGCCCCAGCATTTT. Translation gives CANEHGLNQPQHF.

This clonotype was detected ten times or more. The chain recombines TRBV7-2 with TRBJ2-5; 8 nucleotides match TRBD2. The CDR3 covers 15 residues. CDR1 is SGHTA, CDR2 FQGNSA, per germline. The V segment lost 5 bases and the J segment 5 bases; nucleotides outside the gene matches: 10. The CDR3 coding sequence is TGTGCCAGCAGCGCGGTGGGACTAGAGCGGGAGACCCAGTACTTC. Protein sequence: CASSAVGLERETQYF.

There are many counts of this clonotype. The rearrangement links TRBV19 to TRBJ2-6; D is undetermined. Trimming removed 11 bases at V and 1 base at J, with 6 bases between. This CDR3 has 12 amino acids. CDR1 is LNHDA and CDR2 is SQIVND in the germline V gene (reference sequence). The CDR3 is CAAQSGANVLTF. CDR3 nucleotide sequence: TGTGCCGCCCAATCTGGGGCCAACGTCCTGACTTTC. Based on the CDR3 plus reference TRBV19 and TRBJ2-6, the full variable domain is DGGITQSPKYLFRKEGQNVTLSCEQNLNHDAMYWYRQDPGQGLRLIYYSQIVNDFQKGDIAEGYSVSREKKESFPLTVTSAQKNPTAFYLCAAQSGANVLTFGAGSRLTVL.